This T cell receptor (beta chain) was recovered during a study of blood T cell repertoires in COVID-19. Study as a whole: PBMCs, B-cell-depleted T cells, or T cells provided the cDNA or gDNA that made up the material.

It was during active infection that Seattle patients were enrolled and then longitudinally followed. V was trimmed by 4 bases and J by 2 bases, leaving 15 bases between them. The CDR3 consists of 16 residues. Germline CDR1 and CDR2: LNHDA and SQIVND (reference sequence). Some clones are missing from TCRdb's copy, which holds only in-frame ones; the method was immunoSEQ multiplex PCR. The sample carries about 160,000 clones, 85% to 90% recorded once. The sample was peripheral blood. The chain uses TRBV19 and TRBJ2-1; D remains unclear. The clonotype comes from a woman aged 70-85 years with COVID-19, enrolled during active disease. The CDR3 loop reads CASSTSLSLTYNEQFF. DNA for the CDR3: TGTGCCAGTAGTACATCCCTGAGCTTAACCTACAATGAGCAGTTCTTC.